These 16 T cell receptor beta chains were all obtained from the same sample, sequenced in a study of OX40 agonist ivuxolimab in advanced cancers. The data were produced by immunoSEQ multiplex PCR, yet TCRdb's version contains in-frame clones alone and is incomplete. The repertoire has roughly 40,000 clones, approximately 88% of them found once; the top ten carry approximately 15%. Specimen: CD4+ or CD8+ T cells sorted from blood, collected in a trial of the OX40 agonist ivuxolimab. All receptors come from an adult with an advanced solid tumor such as melanoma, head and neck, liver or kidney cancer.

The rearrangement joins TRBV27 to TRBJ1-4; no clear D gene. CDR1 MNHEY and CDR2 SMNVEV come from the germline V gene (reference sequence). This CDR3 has 15 residues. Trimming took 3 bases from V and 4 from J, leaving 12 bases between them. The CDR3 DNA reads as TGTGCCAGCAGTTTGGGGTCCGGAATTAATGAAAAACTGTTTTTT. Its translation is CASSLGSGINEKLFF.

The chain links TRBV6-1 to TRBJ2-5, with 9 bases fitting TRBD1. Trimming cost V 6 bases and J 3 bases; bases outside gene matches: 8. This CDR3 is 15 amino acids long. The germline V gene has CDR1 MNHNS and CDR2 SASEGT. The CDR3 DNA sequence: TGTGCCAGCAGCGATCTCCGGGACAGGGAAGAGACCCAGTACTTC. This sequence encodes CASSDLRDREETQYF.

The chain is built from TRBV6-1 and TRBJ1-3; D unresolved. This CDR3 comprises 14 residues. The V end lost 8 bases, the J end lost 0 bases, and 11 bases lay between the germline ends. Germline CDR1 reads MNHNS; CDR2 reads SASEGT. CDR3 in amino acids: CASQDGSSGNTIYF. As DNA, the CDR3 is TGTGCCAGCCAAGACGGGAGCTCTGGAAACACCATATATTTT.

The chain links TRBV6-1 to TRBJ2-1; TRBD2 agrees at 8 bases. The CDR3 spans 15 residues. Per germline, CDR1 MNHNS and CDR2 SASEGT. V trimming: 7 bases; J trimming: 5 bases; junction bases outside the gene matches: 10. The chain's CDR3 is CASTTREGGDNEQFF. In nucleotides, the CDR3 is TGTGCCAGCACAACCCGGGAGGGGGGGGACAATGAGCAGTTCTTC.

V is TRBV15 and J is TRBJ1-4; unclear D gene. Trimming took 3 bases from V and 0 from J, leaving 11 bases between them. The CDR3 sequence is 16 residues long. CDR1 LNHNV and CDR2 YYDKDF come from the germline V gene (reference sequence). Here the CDR3 reads CATSSRAGATNEKLFF. The CDR3 DNA reads TGTGCCACCAGCAGTAGGGCCGGGGCAACTAATGAAAAACTGTTTTTT.

This clone is medium-sized. This chain connects TRBV10-1 to TRBJ1-5, with a possible D match to TRBD1 (6 bases). V lost 8 bases, J lost 7 bases, and 12 bases lay in between. Germline CDR1 reads WNHNN; CDR2 reads SYGVQD (reference sequence). The CDR3 extends over 12 amino acids. For the CDR3, the DNA is TGCGCCAGCCCCTACAGGGAACAGCCCCAGCATTTT. It is translated as CASPYREQPQHF.

J is TRBJ1-1 and V is TRBV7-9; tentative D call: TRBD1 (6 bases). The V gene lost 8 bases and the J gene lost 1 base, with 17 bases spanning the gap. The CDR3 is 15 residues long. Germline CDR1 SEHNR, CDR2 FQNEAQ (reference sequence). The CDR3 sequence is CASRGQRRGNTEAFF. In nucleotides, the CDR3 is TGTGCCAGCCGAGGACAGCGAAGGGGGAACACTGAAGCTTTCTTT.

The chain has TRBV27 and TRBJ1-5; no firm D call. The V and J ends lost 4 bases and 6 bases respectively, with 10 bases between them. Per the germline V gene, CDR1 is MNHEY and CDR2 is SMNVEV (reference sequence). CDR3 size: 13 residues. The CDR3 is CASSYSLVQPQHF. As DNA, the CDR3 is TGTGCCAGCAGTTACAGTCTCGTTCAGCCCCAGCATTTT.

This clone appeared once. The chain carries TRBV11-2 and TRBJ2-4; 8 nucleotides line up with TRBD1. The germline V gene encodes CDR1 SGHAT and CDR2 FQNNGV. The V gene end was trimmed by 2 bases and the J gene end by 4 bases; junction bases not matched to a gene: 7. The CDR3 runs to 16 residues. This CDR3 is CASSLWDRRHKNIQYF. CDR3 coding DNA: TGTGCCAGCAGCTTATGGGACAGGAGACATAAAAACATTCAGTACTTC.

The chain has TRBV9 and TRBJ1-2; maybe TRBD1 (6 bases). Germline V gene lookup returns CDR1 SGDLS and CDR2 YYNGEE. The ends were cut back, 6 bases at V and 4 bases at J, with 16 bases in the middle. The CDR3 is 14 amino acids. The CDR3 DNA reads TGTGCCAGCACCACCGGGGGGGGCGGCTATGGCTACACCTTC. This sequence encodes CASTTGGGGYGYTF.

This sequence joins TRBV5-5 and TRBJ1-5; the D is unclear. CDR3 length equals 16 residues. Germline CDR1 reads SGHKS; CDR2 reads YYEKEE (reference sequence). The ends were cut back, 4 bases at V and 4 bases at J, with 18 bases in the middle. The CDR3 spells CASSPLAFSRNQPQHF. The CDR3 DNA is TGTGCCAGCAGCCCCTTGGCGTTTTCTCGGAATCAGCCCCAGCATTTT.

This clone is a singleton in its sample. V and J are TRBV19 and TRBJ2-1; 8 nucleotides agree with TRBD2. This CDR3 has 16 amino acids. V shed 4 bases and J 7 bases; nucleotides not matched to a gene: 12. Germline V gene data show CDR1 as LNHDA and CDR2 as SQIVND (reference sequence). CDR3 region: CASSTAQGAGANEQFF. The CDR3 DNA is TGTGCCAGTAGTACGGCCCAGGGAGCGGGAGCAAATGAGCAGTTCTTC.

The J gene is TRBJ1-5, the V gene TRBV2, with a tentative D call TRBD1 (5 bases). Trimming left V 6 bases short and J 12 bases short, with 24 bases between. This CDR3 region has 15 residues. The germline V gene encodes CDR1 SNHLY and CDR2 FYNNEI. CDR3 in DNA: TGTGCCAGCAGAGCCGGGCAGGCGCCGGATCAGGGCCAGCATTTT. It encodes CASRAGQAPDQGQHF.

The chain is built from TRBV9 and TRBJ2-2; TRBD2 might be the D (6 bases). This CDR3 spans 16 amino acids. V lost 0 bases to trimming and J lost 3 bases, with 12 bases between them. CDR1 is SGDLS, CDR2 YYNGEE, per germline. CDR3 nucleotides: TGTGCCAGCAGCGTAGGGGTTAGCGGATACACCGGGGAGCTGTTTTTT. As protein: CASSVGVSGYTGELFF.

The gene calls are TRBV4-1 and TRBJ1-5, with 7 bases matching TRBD1. Germline values: CDR1 MGHRA, CDR2 YSYEKL. V lost 2 bases to trimming and J lost 2 bases; unmatched junction nucleotides: 15. The CDR3 extends over 19 amino acids. The CDR3 nucleotides are TGCGCCAGCAGCCAACTACAGGGGAAGGGTCTGAGGGGCAATCAGCCCCAGCATTTT. It codes for CASSQLQGKGLRGNQPQHF.

This rearrangement joins TRBV5-1 to TRBJ2-5; D tentatively reads TRBD1 or TRBD2 (6 bases each). V was trimmed by 1 base and J by 4 bases, leaving 11 bases between them. CDR1 and CDR2 (germline): SGHRS, YFSETQ. The CDR3 spans 14 residues. Written as DNA, the CDR3 is TGCGCCAGCAGCTTGAGGGGGGACCGAGAGACCCAGTACTTC. Translation: CASSLRGDRETQYF.